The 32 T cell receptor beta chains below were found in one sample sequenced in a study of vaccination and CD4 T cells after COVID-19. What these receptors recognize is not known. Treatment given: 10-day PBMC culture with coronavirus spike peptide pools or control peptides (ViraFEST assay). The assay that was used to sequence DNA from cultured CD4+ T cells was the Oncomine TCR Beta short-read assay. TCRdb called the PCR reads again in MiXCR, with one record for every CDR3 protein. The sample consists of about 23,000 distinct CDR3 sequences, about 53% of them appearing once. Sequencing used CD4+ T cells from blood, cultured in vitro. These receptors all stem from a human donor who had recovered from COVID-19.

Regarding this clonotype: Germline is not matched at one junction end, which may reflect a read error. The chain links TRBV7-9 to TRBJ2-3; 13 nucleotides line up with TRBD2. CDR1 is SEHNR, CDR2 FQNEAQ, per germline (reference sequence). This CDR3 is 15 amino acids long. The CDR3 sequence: CASSKLAGGADTQYF. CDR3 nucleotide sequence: TGTGCTAGCAGCAAACTAGCGGGAGGGGCAGATACGCAGTATTTT.

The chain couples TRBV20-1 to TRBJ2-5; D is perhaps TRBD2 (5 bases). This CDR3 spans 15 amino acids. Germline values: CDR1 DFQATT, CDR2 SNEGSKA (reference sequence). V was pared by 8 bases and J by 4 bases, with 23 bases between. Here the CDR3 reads CSLTTRRIDRETQYF. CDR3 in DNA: TGCAGTCTAACAACGCGGAGGATTGATCGAGAGACCCAGTACTTC.

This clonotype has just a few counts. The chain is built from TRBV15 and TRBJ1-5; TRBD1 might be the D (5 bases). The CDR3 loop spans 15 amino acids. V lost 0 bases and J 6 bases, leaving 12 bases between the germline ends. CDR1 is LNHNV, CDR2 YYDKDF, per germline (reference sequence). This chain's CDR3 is CATSRDGGTFQPQHF. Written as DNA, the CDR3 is TGTGCCACCAGCAGAGATGGGGGAACCTTTCAGCCCCAGCATTTT.

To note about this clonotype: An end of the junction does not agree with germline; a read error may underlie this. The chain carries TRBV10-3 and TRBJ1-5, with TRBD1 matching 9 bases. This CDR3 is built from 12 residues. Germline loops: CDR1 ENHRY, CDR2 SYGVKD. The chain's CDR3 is CASGQGHQPQHF. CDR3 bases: TGTGCCAGCGGACAGGGGCATCAACCCCAGCATTTT.

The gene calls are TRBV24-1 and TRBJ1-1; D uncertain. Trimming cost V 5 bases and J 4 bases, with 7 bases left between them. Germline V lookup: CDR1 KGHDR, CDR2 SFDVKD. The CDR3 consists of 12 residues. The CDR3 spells CATSAWGTEAFF. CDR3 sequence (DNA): TGTGCCACCAGTGCATGGGGCACTGAAGCTTTCTTT.

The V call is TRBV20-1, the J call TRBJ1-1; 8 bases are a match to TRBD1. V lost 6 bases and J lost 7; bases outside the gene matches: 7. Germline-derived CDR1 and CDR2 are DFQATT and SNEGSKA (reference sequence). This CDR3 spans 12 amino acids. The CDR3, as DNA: TGCAGTGCCCAGGGACAGGAGGGTGAAGCTTTCTTT. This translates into CSAQGQEGEAFF.

CDR3 sequence: CATRRGQGHGEQFF. CDR3 coding DNA: TGTGCCACCCGAAGGGGACAGGGGCATGGAGAGCAGTTCTTC. This rearrangement joins TRBV24-1 to TRBJ2-1; 10 bases fit TRBD1. Germline V gene sequence: CDR1 KGHDR, CDR2 SFDVKD. V dropped 9 bases and J dropped 10; count of bases not matched to a gene: 11. CDR3 size: 14 residues.

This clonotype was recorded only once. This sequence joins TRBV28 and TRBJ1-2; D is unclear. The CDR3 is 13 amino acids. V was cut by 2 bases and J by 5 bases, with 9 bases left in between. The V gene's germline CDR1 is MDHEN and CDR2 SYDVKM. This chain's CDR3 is CASSLERIYGYTF. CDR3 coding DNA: TGTGCCAGCAGTTTAGAACGGATTTATGGCTACACCTTC.

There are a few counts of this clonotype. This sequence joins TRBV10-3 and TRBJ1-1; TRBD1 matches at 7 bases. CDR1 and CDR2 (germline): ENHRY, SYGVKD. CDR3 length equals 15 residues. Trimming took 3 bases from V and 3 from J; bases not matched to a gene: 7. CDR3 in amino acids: CAISEEQGRYTEAFF. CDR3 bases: TGTGCCATCAGTGAAGAACAGGGGAGGTACACTGAAGCTTTCTTT.

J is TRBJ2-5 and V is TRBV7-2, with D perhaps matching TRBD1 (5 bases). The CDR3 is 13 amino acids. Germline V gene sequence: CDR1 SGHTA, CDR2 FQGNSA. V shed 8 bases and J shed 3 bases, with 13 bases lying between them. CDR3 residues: CASGAGEKETQYF. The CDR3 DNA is TGTGCCAGCGGGGCAGGCGAAAAAGAGACCCAGTACTTC.

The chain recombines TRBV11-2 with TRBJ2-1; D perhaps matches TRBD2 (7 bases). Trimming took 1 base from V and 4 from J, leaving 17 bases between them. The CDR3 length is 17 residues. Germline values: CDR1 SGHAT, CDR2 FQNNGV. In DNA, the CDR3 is TGTGCCAGCAGCTTAGGTGTCGCGGGGGCCACGTACAATGAGCAGTTCTTC. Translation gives CASSLGVAGATYNEQFF.

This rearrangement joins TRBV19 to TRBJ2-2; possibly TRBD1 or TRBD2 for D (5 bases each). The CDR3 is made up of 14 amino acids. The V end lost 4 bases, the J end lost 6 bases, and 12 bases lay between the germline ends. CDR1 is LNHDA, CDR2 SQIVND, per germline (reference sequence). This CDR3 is CASSTGRQSGELFF. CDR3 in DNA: TGTGCCAGTAGTACGGGGCGGCAGTCCGGGGAGCTGTTTTTT.

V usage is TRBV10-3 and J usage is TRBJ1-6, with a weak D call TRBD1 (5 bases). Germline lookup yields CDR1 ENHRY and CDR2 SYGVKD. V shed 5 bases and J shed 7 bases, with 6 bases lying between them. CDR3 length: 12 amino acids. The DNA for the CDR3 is TGTGCCATCAGTAGGGACAATTCACCCCTCCACTTT. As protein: CAISRDNSPLHF.

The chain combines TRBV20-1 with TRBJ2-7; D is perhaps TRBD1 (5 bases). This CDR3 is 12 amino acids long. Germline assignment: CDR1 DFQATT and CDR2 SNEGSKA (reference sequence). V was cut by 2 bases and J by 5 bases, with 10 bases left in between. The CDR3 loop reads CSARRGIHEQYF. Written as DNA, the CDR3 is TGCAGTGCTAGAAGGGGTATCCACGAGCAGTACTTC.

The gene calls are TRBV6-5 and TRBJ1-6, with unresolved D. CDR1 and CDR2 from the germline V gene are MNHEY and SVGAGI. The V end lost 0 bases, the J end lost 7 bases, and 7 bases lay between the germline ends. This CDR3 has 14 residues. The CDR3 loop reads CASSYSGRNSPLHF. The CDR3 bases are TGTGCCAGCAGTTACTCGGGGAGGAATTCACCCCTCCACTTT.

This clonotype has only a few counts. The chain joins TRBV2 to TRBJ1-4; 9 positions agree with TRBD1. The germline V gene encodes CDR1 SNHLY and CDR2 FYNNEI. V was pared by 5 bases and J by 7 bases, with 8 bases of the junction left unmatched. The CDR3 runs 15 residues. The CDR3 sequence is CASSQQGAMGEKLFF. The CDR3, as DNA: TGTGCCAGCAGTCAACAGGGGGCCATGGGTGAAAAACTGTTTTTT.

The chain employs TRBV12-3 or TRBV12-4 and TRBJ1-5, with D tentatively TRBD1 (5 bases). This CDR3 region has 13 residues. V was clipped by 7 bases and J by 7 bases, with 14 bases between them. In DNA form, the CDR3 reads TGTGCCAGCATGCGAGGGGCCTCGCAGCCCCAGCATTTT. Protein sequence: CASMRGASQPQHF.

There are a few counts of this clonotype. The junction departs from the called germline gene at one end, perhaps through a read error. The CDR3 sequence is CASSLAGTDNSPLHF. The CDR3 DNA follows: TGTGCCAGCAGCTTGGCCGGGACGGATAATTCACCCCTCCACTTT. The rearrangement links TRBV5-3 to TRBJ1-6; D might be TRBD1 (5 bases). TRBV5-3 counts as an open reading frame of uncertain function. The CDR3 runs 15 residues.

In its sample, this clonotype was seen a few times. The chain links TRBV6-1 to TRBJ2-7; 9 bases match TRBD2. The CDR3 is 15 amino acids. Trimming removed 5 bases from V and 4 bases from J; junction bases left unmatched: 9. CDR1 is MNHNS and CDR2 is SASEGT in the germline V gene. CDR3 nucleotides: TGTGCCAGCAGTCCTCGGGTGCGGGGGGGATACGAGCAGTACTTC. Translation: CASSPRVRGGYEQYF.

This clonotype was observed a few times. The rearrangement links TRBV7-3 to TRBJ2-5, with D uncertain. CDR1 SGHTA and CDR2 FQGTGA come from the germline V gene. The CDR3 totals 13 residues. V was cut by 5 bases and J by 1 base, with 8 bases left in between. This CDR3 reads CASSRNGQETQYF. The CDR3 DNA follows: TGTGCCAGCAGCCGGAACGGCCAAGAGACCCAGTACTTC. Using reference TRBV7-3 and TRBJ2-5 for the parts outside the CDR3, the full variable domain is GAGVSQTPSNKVTEKGKYVELRCDPISGHTALYWYRQSLGQGPEFLIYFQGTGAADDSGLPNDRFFAVRPEGSVSTLKIQRTERGDSAVYLCASSRNGQETQYFGPGTRLLVL.

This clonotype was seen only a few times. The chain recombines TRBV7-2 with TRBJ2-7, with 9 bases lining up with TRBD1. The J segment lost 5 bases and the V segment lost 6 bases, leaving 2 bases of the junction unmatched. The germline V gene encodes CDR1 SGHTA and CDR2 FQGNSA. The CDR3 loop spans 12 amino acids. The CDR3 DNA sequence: TGTGCCAGCAGTTGGACAGGGGACGAGCAGTACTTC. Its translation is CASSWTGDEQYF. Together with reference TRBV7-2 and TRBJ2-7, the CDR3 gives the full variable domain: GAGVSQSPSNKVTEKGKDVELRCDPISGHTALYWYRQSLGQGLEFLIYFQGNSAPDKSGLPSDRFSAERTGGSVSTLTIQRTQQEDSAVYLCASSWTGDEQYFGPGTRLTVT.

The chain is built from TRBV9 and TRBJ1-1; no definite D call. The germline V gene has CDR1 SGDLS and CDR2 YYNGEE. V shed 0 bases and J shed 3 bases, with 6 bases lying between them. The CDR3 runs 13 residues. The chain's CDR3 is CASSVAGDTEAFF. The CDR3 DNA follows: TGTGCCAGCAGCGTAGCCGGGGACACTGAAGCTTTCTTT.

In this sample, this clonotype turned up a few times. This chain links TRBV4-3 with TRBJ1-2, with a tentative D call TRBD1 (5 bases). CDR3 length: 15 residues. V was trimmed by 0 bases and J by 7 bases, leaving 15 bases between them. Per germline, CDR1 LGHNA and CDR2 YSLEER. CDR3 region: CASSQDEQVGAGYTF. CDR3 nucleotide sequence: TGCGCCAGCAGCCAAGATGAGCAGGTCGGGGCTGGCTACACCTTC.

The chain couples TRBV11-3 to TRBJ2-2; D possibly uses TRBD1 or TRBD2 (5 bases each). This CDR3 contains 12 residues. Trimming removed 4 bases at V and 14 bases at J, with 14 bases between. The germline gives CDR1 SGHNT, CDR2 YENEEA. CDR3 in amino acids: CASSSRGVRLFF. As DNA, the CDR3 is TGTGCCAGCAGCTCTCGGGGCGTTAGACTGTTTTTT.

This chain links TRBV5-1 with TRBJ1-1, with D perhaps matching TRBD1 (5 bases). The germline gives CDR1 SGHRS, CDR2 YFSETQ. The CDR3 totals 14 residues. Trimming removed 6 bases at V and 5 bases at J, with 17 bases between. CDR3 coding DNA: TGCGCCAGCACCTACGGGGGAGCGGTGACTGAAGCTTTCTTT. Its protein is CASTYGGAVTEAFF.

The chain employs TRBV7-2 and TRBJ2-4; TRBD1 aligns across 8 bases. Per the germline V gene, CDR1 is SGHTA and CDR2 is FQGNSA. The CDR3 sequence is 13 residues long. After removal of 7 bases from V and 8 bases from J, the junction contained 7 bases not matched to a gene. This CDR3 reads CASNPGQGDIQYF. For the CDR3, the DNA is TGTGCCAGCAACCCCGGACAGGGTGACATTCAGTACTTC.

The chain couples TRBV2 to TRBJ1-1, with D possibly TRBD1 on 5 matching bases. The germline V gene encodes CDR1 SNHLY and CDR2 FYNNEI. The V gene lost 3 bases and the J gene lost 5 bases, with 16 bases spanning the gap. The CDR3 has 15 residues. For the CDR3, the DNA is TGTGCCAGCAGTGAGCGGGGCTCGGGGTGGACTGAAGCTTTCTTT. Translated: CASSERGSGWTEAFF.

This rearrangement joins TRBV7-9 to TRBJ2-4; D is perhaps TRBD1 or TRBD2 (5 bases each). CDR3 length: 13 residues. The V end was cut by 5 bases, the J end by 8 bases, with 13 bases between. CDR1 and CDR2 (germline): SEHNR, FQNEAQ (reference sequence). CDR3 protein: CASSPRDSDIQYF. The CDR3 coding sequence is TGTGCCAGCAGCCCCAGGGATAGCGACATTCAGTACTTC.

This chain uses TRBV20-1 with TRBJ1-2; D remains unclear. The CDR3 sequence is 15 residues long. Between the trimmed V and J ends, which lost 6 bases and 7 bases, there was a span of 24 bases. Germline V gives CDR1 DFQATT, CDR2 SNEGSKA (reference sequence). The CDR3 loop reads CSAILGVDKGSGYTF. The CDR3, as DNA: TGCAGTGCAATCCTTGGAGTCGATAAAGGAAGTGGCTACACCTTC.

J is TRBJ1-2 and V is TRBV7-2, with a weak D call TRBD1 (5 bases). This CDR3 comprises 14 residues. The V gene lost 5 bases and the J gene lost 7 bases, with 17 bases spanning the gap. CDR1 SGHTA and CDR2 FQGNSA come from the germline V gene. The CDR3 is CASSPQGSFSGYTF. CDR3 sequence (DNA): TGTGCCAGCAGCCCTCAGGGCTCGTTTTCTGGCTACACCTTC.

As DNA, the CDR3 is TGTGCCAGCAGCCCGCGCGGTACTTTCAAAGAGACCCAGTACTTC. Protein: CASSPRGTFKETQYF. The V and J genes are TRBV11-3 and TRBJ2-5, with D uncertain. Trimming took off 5 bases at V and 3 bases at J, with 16 bases between the two ends. This CDR3 spans 15 amino acids. Per germline, CDR1 SGHNT and CDR2 YENEEA.

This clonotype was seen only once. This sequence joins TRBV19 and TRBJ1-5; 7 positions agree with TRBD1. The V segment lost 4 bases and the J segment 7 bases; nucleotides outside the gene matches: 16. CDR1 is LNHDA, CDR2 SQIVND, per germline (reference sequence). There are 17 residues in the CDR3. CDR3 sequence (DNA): TGTGCCAGTAGTAAGGTCGGGATAGGGGGCTTAAGGCAGCCCCAGCATTTT. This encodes CASSKVGIGGLRQPQHF.